The T cell receptor beta chain under discussion was sequenced for a study of T cells after yellow fever vaccination. The study's findings and limits: It was a weaker secondary response, yet one that peaked faster, at day 5 versus 15. Re-detected after boosting: most primary clones, about 95% of CD4 and about 85% of CD8.

V lost 2 bases to trimming and J lost 1 base, with 8 bases between them. Per the germline V gene, CDR1 is KGHDR and CDR2 is SFDVKD. The CDR3 spans 14 residues. UMIs and a universal primer site were added when TCR cDNA was made by 5'RACE template switching. TCRdb redid the calling of the 5' RACE reads with MiXCR, one entry per CDR3 protein. The table lists about 630,000 distinct CDR3 sequences, over 9% of them singletons, with about 16% in the top ten. On this clonotype itself: The antigen remains undetermined.

The J gene is TRBJ2-7, the V gene TRBV24-1; D is undetermined. The sequence was obtained from a man younger than 45 who received the YFV17D yellow fever vaccine. Specimen: PBMCs, collected on the day of the yellow fever booster vaccination. CDR3 DNA: TGTGCCACCAGTGATTCCCAGAAATCCTACGAGCAGTACTTC. It encodes CATSDSQKSYEQYF.